This TCR beta chain emerged from a study of T cells in Graves' hyperthyroidism and ophthalmopathy. Germline-derived CDR1 and CDR2 are DFQATT and SNEGSKA (reference sequence). The V end was cut by 6 bases, the J end by 1 base, with 13 bases between. The length of the CDR3 is 13 residues. What was amplified from RNA transcripts were TCR beta CDR3 regions. First-round RT-PCR with HTBI primers amplified the TCR CDR3 region. Each CDR3 protein is one row after TCRdb ran MiXCR on the multiplex PCR reads. The data hold hundreds of thousands of distinct CDR3 sequences, with roughly 15% observed a single time. It was uncontrolled infection, other autoimmune disease, pregnancy or lactation that excluded patients. On the basis of clinical symptoms, serum thyroxine and TRAb, thyroid ultrasound and orbital computed tomography, diagnoses were made.

Sequences were obtained from blood. The source is an older woman with Graves' ophthalmopathy. V usage is TRBV20-1 and J usage is TRBJ2-7; D perhaps matches TRBD1 (5 bases). CDR3 DNA sequence: TGCAGTGCCAGCCAGGGTAATTCCTACGAGCAGTACTTC. Translating gives CSASQGNSYEQYF.